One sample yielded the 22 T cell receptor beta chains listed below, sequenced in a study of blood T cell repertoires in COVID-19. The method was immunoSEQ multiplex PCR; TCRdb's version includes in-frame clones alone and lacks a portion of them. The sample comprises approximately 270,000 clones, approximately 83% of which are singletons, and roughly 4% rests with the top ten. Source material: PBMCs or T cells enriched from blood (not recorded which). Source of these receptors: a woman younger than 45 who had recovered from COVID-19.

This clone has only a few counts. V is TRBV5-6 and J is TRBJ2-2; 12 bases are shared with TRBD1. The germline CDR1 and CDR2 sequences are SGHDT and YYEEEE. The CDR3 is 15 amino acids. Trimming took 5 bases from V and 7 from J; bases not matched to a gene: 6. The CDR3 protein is CASRSGQGAGGELFF. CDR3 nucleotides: TGTGCCAGCAGGTCGGGACAGGGGGCTGGCGGGGAGCTGTTTTTT.

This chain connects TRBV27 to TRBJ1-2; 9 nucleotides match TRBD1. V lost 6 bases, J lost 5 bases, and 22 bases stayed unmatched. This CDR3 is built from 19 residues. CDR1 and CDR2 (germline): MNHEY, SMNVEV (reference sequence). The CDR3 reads CASRERRPQQGALLYGYTF. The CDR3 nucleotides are TGTGCCAGCAGAGAGCGCCGTCCCCAACAGGGGGCGCTACTGTATGGCTACACCTTC.

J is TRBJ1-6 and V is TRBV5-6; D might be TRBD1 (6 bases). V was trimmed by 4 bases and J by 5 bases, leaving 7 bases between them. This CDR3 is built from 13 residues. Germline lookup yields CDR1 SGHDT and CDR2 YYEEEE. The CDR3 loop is CASSRDNNSPLHF. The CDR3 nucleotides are TGTGCCAGCAGCCGGGACAATAATTCACCCCTCCACTTT. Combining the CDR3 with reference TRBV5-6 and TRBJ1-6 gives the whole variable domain DAGVTQSPTHLIKTRGQQVTLRCSPKSGHDTVSWYQQALGQGPQFIFQYYEEEERQRGNFPDRFSGHQFPNYSSELNVNALLLGDSALYLCASSRDNNSPLHFGNGTRLTVT.

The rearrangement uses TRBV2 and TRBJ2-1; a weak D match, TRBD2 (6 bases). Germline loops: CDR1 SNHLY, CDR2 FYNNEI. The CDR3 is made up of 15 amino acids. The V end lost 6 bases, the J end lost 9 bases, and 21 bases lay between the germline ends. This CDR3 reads CASRSGSGGTGEQFF. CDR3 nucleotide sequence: TGTGCCAGCAGATCAGGCTCGGGCGGGACCGGTGAGCAGTTCTTC.

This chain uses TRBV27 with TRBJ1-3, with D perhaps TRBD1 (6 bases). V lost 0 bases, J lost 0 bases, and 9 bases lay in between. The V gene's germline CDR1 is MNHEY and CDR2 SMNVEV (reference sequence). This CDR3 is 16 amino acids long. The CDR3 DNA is TGTGCCAGCAGTTTATCCATAGGGGGCTCTGGAAACACCATATATTTT. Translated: CASSLSIGGSGNTIYF.

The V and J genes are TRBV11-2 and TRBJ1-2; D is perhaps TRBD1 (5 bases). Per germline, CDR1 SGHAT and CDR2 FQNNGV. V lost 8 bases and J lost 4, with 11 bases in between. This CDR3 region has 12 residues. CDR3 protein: CASGGTLYGYTF. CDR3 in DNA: TGTGCCAGCGGGGGGACTCTCTATGGCTACACCTTC.

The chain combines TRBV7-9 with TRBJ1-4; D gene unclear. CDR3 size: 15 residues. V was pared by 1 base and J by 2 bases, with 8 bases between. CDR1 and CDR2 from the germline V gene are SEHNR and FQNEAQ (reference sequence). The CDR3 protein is CASSLGWQTNEKLFF. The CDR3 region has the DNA TGTGCCAGCAGCTTAGGTTGGCAGACTAATGAAAAACTGTTTTTT.

CDR3 nucleotide sequence: TGTGCCAGCAGTCGACAGGGCTACACTGAAGCTTTCTTT. Translated, it gives CASSRQGYTEAFF. The chain links TRBV7-9 to TRBJ1-1; 7 bases align to TRBD1. This CDR3 has 13 amino acids. Germline trimming cut 6 bases from V and 3 bases from J; bases unmatched to any gene: 4. From germline, CDR1 is SEHNR and CDR2 FQNEAQ (reference sequence).

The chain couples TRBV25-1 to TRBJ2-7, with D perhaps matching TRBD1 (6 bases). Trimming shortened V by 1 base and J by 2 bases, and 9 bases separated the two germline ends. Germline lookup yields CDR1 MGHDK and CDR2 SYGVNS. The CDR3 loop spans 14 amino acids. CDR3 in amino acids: CASSEFRGTYEQYF. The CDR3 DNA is TGTGCCAGCAGTGAATTTAGGGGGACCTACGAGCAGTACTTC.

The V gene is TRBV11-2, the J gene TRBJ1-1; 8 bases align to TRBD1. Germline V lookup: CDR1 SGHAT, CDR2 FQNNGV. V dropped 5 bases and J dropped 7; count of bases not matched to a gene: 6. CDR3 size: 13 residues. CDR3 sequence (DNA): TGTGCCAGCAGCAACACAGGGGGGAATGAAGCTTTCTTT. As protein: CASSNTGGNEAFF.

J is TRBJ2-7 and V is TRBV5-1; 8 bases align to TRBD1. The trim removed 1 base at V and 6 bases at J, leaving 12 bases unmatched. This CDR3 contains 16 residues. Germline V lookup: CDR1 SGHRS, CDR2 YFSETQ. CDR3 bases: TGCGCCAGCAGCTTGAAAGTTGGACAGGGAAGCCCCGAGCAGTACTTC. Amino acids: CASSLKVGQGSPEQYF.

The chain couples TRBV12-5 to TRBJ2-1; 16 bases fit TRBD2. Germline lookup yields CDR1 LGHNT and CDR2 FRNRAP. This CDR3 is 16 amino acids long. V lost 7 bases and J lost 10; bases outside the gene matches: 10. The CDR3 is CASASSAGLAGGEQFF. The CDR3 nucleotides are TGTGCTAGTGCTTCCTCCGCGGGACTAGCGGGGGGGGAGCAGTTCTTC.

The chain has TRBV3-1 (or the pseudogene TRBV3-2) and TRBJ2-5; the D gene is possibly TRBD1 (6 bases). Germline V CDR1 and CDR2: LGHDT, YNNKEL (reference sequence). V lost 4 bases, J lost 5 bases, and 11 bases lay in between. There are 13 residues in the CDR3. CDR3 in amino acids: CASSRDQGETQYF. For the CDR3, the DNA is TGTGCCAGCAGCCGAGACCAGGGGGAGACCCAGTACTTC.

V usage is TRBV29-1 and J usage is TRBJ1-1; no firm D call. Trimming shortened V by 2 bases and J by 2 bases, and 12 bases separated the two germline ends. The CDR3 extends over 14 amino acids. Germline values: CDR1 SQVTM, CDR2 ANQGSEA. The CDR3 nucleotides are TGCAGCGTTGAAACTAAACTAAGCAACACTGAAGCTTTCTTT. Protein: CSVETKLSNTEAFF.

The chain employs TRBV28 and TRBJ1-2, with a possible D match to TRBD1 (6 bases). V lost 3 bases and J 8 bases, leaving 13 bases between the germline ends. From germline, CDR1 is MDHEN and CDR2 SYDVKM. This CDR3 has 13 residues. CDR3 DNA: TGTGCCAGCAGTTTGGGGGGGCGCTGGGGCTACACCTTC. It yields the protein CASSLGGRWGYTF.

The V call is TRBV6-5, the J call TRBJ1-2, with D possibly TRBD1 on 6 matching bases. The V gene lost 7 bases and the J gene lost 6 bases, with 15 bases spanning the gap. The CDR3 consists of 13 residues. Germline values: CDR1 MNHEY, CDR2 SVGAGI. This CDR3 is CASNPRGADGYTF. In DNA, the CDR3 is TGTGCCAGCAATCCCCGGGGGGCAGATGGCTACACCTTC.

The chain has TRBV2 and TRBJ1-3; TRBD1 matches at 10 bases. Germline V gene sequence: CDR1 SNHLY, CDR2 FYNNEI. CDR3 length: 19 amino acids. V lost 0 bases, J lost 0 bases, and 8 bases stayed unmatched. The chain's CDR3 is CASSEAAIGTGDSGNTIYF. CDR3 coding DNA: TGTGCCAGCAGTGAAGCCGCGATTGGGACAGGGGACTCTGGAAACACCATATATTTT.

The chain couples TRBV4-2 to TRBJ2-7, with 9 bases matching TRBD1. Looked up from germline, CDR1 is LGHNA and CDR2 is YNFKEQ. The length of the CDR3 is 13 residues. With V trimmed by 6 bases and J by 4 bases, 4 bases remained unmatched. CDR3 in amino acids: CASSDRGEYEQYF. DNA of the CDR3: TGTGCCAGCAGTGACAGGGGGGAGTACGAGCAGTACTTC.

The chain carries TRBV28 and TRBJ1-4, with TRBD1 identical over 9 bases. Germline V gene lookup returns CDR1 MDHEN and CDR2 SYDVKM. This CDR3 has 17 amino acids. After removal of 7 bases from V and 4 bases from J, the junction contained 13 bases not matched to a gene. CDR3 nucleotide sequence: TGTGCCAGCACTCCTTTAGAATCGGGACAGGGTAATGAAAAACTGTTTTTT. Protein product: CASTPLESGQGNEKLFF.

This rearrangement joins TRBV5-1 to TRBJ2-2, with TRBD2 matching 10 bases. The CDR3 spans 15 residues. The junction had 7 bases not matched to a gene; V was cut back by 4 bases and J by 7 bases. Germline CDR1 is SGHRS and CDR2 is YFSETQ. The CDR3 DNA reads TGCGCCAGCAGCCAAAGCGGGAGGGCCATCGGGGAGCTGTTTTTT. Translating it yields CASSQSGRAIGELFF.

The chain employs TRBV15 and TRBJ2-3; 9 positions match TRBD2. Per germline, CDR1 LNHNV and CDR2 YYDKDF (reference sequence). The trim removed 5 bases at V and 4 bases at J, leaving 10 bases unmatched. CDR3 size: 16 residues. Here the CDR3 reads CATSWGGGVPADTQYF. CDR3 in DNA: TGTGCCACCAGCTGGGGCGGGGGGGTCCCGGCAGATACGCAGTATTTT.

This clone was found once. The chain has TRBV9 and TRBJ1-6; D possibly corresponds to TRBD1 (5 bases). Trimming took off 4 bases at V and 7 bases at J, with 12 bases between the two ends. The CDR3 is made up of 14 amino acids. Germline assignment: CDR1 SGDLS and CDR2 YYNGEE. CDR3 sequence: CASSTDSGNSPLHF. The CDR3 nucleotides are TGTGCCAGCAGCACCGACAGTGGGAATTCACCCCTCCACTTT.